Listed here is a single TCR beta chain. At one of its ends the junction is not consistent with the germline gene, which may arise from a read error. The sample originates from a study of blood T cell repertoires in COVID-19. Overall study: Researchers got acute and convalescent COVID-19 samples from the United States, Italy and Spain. PBMCs, B-cell-depleted T cells, or T cells provided the cDNA or gDNA that made up the material.

CDR3 length: 13 residues. Germline-derived CDR1 and CDR2 are MGHRA and YSYEKL. Sequenced by immunoSEQ multiplex PCR; TCRdb stores in-frame clones only, minus some. The sample holds about 160,000 clones, approximately 81% seen once. Participants were aged about 18 to 100 years, lived in 25 or so US areas, and enrolled virtually. Clinical histories supplied by participants themselves formed the basis of cohort assignment. J is TRBJ1-2 and V is TRBV4-1; possibly TRBD1 for D (6 bases). The source of this sequence is a man aged 60 to 69 who had recovered from COVID-19. Source material: PBMCs or T cells enriched from blood (not recorded which). In nucleotides, the CDR3 is TGCGCCAGCCGCCAGGGGACAAGATATGGCTACACCTTC. Amino acid sequence: CASRQGTRYGYTF.